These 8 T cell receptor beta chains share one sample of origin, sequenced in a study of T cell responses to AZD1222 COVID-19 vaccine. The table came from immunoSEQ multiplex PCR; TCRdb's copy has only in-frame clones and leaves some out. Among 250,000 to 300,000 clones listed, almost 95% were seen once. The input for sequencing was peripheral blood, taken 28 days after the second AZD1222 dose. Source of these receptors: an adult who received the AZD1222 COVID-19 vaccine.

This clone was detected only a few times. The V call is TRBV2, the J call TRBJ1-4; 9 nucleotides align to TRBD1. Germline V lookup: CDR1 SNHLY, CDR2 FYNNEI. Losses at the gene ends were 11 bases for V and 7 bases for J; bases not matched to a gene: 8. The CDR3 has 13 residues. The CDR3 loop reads CACGTGGVEKLFF. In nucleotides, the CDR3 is TGTGCCTGTGGAACAGGGGGCGTTGAAAAACTGTTTTTT. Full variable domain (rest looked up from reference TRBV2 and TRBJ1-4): EPEVTQTPSHQVTQMGQEVILRCVPISNHLYFYWYRQILGQKVEFLVSFYNNEISEKSEIFDDQFSVERPDGSNFTLKIRSTKLEDSAMYFCACGTGGVEKLFFGSGTQLSVL.

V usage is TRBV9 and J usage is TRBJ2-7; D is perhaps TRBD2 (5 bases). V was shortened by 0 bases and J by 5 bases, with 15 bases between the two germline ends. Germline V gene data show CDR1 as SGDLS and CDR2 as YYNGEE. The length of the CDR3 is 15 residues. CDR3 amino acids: CASSVVRPEVHEQYF. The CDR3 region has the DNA TGTGCCAGCAGCGTAGTACGACCGGAGGTCCACGAGCAGTACTTC.

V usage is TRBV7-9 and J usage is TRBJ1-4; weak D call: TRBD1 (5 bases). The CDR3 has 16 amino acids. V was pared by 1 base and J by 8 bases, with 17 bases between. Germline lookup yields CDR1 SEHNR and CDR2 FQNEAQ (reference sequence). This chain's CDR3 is CASSLDLGRGGEKLFF. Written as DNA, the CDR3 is TGTGCCAGCAGCTTAGACCTGGGAAGGGGAGGCGAAAAACTGTTTTTT.

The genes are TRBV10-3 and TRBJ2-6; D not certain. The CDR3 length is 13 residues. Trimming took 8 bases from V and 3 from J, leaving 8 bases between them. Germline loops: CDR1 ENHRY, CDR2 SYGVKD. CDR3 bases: TGTGCCATCGCCGGTCTTGGGGCCAACGTCCTGACTTTC. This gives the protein CAIAGLGANVLTF.

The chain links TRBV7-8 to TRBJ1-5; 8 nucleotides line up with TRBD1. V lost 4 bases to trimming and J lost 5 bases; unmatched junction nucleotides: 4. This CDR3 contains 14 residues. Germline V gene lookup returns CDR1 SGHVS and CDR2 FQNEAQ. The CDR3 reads CASSSDRGDQPQHF. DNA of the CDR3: TGTGCCAGCAGCTCAGACAGGGGCGATCAGCCCCAGCATTTT.

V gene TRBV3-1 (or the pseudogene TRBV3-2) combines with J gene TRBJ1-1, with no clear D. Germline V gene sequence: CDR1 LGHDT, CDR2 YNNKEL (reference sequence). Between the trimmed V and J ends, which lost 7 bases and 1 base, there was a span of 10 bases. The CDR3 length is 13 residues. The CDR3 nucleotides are TGTGCCAGCAATTTCTATAGGAACACTGAAGCTTTCTTT. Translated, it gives CASNFYRNTEAFF.

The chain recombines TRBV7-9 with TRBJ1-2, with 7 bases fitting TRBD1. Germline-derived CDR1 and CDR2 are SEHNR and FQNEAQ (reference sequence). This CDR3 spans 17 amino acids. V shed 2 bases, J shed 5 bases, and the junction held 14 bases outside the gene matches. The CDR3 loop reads CASSLRSPGGNGYGYTF. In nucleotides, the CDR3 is TGTGCCAGCAGCTTACGTTCGCCAGGGGGTAATGGATATGGCTACACCTTC.

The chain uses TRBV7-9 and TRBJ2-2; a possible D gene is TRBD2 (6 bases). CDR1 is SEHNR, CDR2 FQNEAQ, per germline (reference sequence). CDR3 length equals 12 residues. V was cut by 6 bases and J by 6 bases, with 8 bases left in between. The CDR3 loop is CASSRRAGELFF. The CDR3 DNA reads TGTGCCAGCAGTCGGAGGGCCGGGGAGCTGTTTTTT.